The entry below describes one TCR beta chain. What it binds is unknown. The data derive from a study of OX40 agonist ivuxolimab in advanced cancers. Study-wide background: The drug used for patients, ivuxolimab, was an agonistic anti-OX40 (CD134) antibody. Mean age approximately 66 years, range roughly 20 to 85; about 81% male.

TCRdb's copy holds only in-frame clones and misses some; the assay was immunoSEQ multiplex PCR. The sample lists some 82,000 clones, approximately 93% occurring once. Study-wide results and caveats: Some nonresponders likewise displayed low normalized T-cell clonal expansion. CD4+ and CD8+ blood T cells expanded clonally by week 6 at 0.1 to 3.0 mg/kg.

This receptor was obtained from an adult with an advanced solid tumor such as melanoma, head and neck, liver or kidney cancer. The material was CD4+ or CD8+ T cells sorted from blood, obtained in a trial of the OX40 agonist ivuxolimab.

In nucleotides, the CDR3 is TGTGCCAGCAGCCCTCGACTAGCGGGAGATATATACAATGAGCAGTTCTTC. This codes for CASSPRLAGDIYNEQFF. The chain employs TRBV7-8 and TRBJ2-1, with 12 nucleotides matching TRBD2. V shed 5 bases and J 4 bases; nucleotides not matched to a gene: 9. Germline assignment: CDR1 SGHVS and CDR2 FQNEAQ. There are 17 residues in the CDR3.